Below, 26 T cell receptor beta chains from the same sample are listed, as sequenced in a study of blood T cell repertoires in COVID-19. The data were produced by immunoSEQ multiplex PCR, yet TCRdb's version contains in-frame clones alone and is incomplete. Among about 260,000 clones listed, 85% to 90% were seen once. The sequenced sample was PBMCs or T cells enriched from blood (not recorded which). These receptors all stem from a man aged 45-65 years who had been exposed to COVID-19.

The V call is TRBV15, the J call TRBJ2-5; the D gene is possibly TRBD1 (6 bases). The V gene's germline CDR1 is LNHNV and CDR2 YYDKDF (reference sequence). Trimming pared 2 bases from V and 4 bases from J, leaving 20 bases between. This CDR3 comprises 17 residues. The DNA of the CDR3 is TGTGCCACCAGCAGACCACACACGGACCTCAGGGGAGAGACCCAGTACTTC. Amino acid sequence: CATSRPHTDLRGETQYF.

The rearrangement uses TRBV10-2 and TRBJ2-3, with 9 bases identical to TRBD2. After removal of 4 bases from V and 0 bases from J, the junction contained 2 bases not matched to a gene. Germline CDR1 WSHSY, CDR2 SAAADI. The CDR3 runs 15 residues. The CDR3 DNA reads as TGCGCCAGCAGTGGGCTAGCGGGGAGCACAGATACGCAGTATTTT. Protein: CASSGLAGSTDTQYF.

The V and J genes are TRBV11-2 and TRBJ1-6; D might be TRBD1 (5 bases). The CDR3 extends over 15 amino acids. V lost 5 bases, J lost 7 bases, and 15 bases lay in between. Germline values: CDR1 SGHAT, CDR2 FQNNGV. CDR3 residues: CASSPFGTSNSPLHF. As DNA, the CDR3 is TGTGCCAGCAGCCCATTCGGGACTAGCAATTCACCCCTCCACTTT. Using reference TRBV11-2 and TRBJ1-6 for the parts outside the CDR3, the full variable domain is EAGVAQSPRYKIIEKRQSVAFWCNPISGHATLYWYQQILGQGPKLLIQFQNNGVVDDSQLPKDRFSAERLKGVDSTLKIQPAKLEDSAVYLCASSPFGTSNSPLHFGNGTRLTVT.

The genes are TRBV30 and TRBJ2-7, with 7 bases that match TRBD2. Germline V gene sequence: CDR1 GTSNPN, CDR2 SVGIG (reference sequence). This CDR3 is 14 amino acids long. Germline trimming cut 0 bases from V and 2 bases from J; bases unmatched to any gene: 4. The CDR3, as DNA: TGTGCCTGGAGTGTGAAGGCGGGAGCCTACGAGCAGTACGTC. It codes for CAWSVKAGAYEQYV.

The chain uses TRBV15 and TRBJ2-1; D perhaps matches TRBD1 (6 bases). The CDR3 is made up of 14 amino acids. Trimming took off 3 bases at V and 3 bases at J, with 9 bases between the two ends. Germline V CDR1 and CDR2: LNHNV, YYDKDF (reference sequence). The CDR3 region is CATSRRGGYNEQFF. DNA of the CDR3: TGTGCCACCAGCAGGAGAGGGGGCTACAATGAGCAGTTCTTC.

The rearrangement joins TRBV2 to TRBJ1-2; 7 bases agree with TRBD1. This CDR3 has 13 residues. Germline V lookup: CDR1 SNHLY, CDR2 FYNNEI. Trimming at V came to 6 bases and at J to 6 bases, leaving 7 bases not matched to a gene. The CDR3, as DNA: TGTGCCAGCAGGGTCGACAGGGCGAATGGCTACACCTTC. The encoded protein is CASRVDRANGYTF.

This chain links TRBV9 with TRBJ2-1; D not resolved. The CDR3 runs 12 residues. Trimming shortened V by 3 bases and J by 3 bases, and 4 bases separated the two germline ends. Germline lookup yields CDR1 SGDLS and CDR2 YYNGEE. The CDR3 region has the DNA TGTGCCAGCAGCGCCTACTACAATGAGCAGTTCTTC. It yields the protein CASSAYYNEQFF.

The CDR3 DNA is TGTGCCAGCCGGACTAGCGGGAGTGTCACCGGGGAGCTGTTTTTT. Protein sequence: CASRTSGSVTGELFF. The chain employs TRBV11-2 and TRBJ2-2; TRBD2 agrees at 13 bases. CDR1 and CDR2 from the germline V gene are SGHAT and FQNNGV. The CDR3 consists of 15 residues. The V gene end was trimmed by 8 bases and the J gene end by 4 bases; junction bases not matched to a gene: 4. Looking up the rest from reference TRBV11-2 and TRBJ2-2 gives the full variable domain: EAGVAQSPRYKIIEKRQSVAFWCNPISGHATLYWYQQILGQGPKLLIQFQNNGVVDDSQLPKDRFSAERLKGVDSTLKIQPAKLEDSAVYLCASRTSGSVTGELFFGEGSRLTVL.

As regards this clone: The same CDR3 can be traced to other DNA sequences in this sample. This chain joins TRBV11-2 and TRBJ1-2, with 7 bases aligning to TRBD1. Trimming at V came to 5 bases and at J to 3 bases, leaving 3 bases not matched to a gene. Germline V CDR1 and CDR2: SGHAT, FQNNGV. The CDR3 runs to 13 residues. The CDR3 DNA is TGTGCCAGCAGCCCGCAGGGGGACTATGGCTACACCTTC. It yields the protein CASSPQGDYGYTF.

This chain uses TRBV28 with TRBJ1-2, with TRBD1 identical over 12 bases. The CDR3 totals 15 residues. The V gene's germline CDR1 is MDHEN and CDR2 SYDVKM. The trim removed 5 bases at V and 3 bases at J, leaving 4 bases unmatched. CDR3 sequence reads: CASSGTGGDYYGYTF. CDR3 DNA: TGTGCCAGCAGTGGGACAGGGGGCGACTACTATGGCTACACCTTC.

The chain is built from TRBV27 and TRBJ1-6; D may be TRBD1 (5 bases). Trimming removed 7 bases at V and 3 bases at J, with 16 bases between. Germline-derived CDR1 and CDR2 are MNHEY and SMNVEV (reference sequence). The CDR3 is 16 residues long. The CDR3 bases are TGTGCCAGCACCGGAAATCAGGGAAGCTATAATTCACCCCTCCACTTT. Residues: CASTGNQGSYNSPLHF.

The CDR3 coding sequence is TGTGCCAGCTTTGGGGCCCCTAACTATGGCTACACCTTC. Encoded protein: CASFGAPNYGYTF. This chain joins TRBV21-1 and TRBJ1-2; TRBD1, the D gene given by the table, was not confirmed from the DNA. TRBV21-1 is a known pseudogene. CDR3 length: 13 amino acids.

The rearrangement links TRBV7-3 to TRBJ1-1, with D maybe TRBD1 (6 bases). The CDR3 totals 11 residues. Germline V CDR1 and CDR2: SGHTA, FQGTGA. The V gene lost 5 bases and the J gene lost 11 bases, with 12 bases spanning the gap. This chain's CDR3 is CASSAGAGAFF. In DNA, the CDR3 is TGTGCCAGCAGCGCAGGGGCTGGTGCTTTCTTT. The whole variable domain, filled in from reference TRBV7-3 and TRBJ1-1, reads GAGVSQTPSNKVTEKGKYVELRCDPISGHTALYWYRQSLGQGPEFLIYFQGTGAADDSGLPNDRFFAVRPEGSVSTLKIQRTERGDSAVYLCASSAGAGAFFGQGTRLTVV.

CDR3 DNA sequence: TGTGCCAGCACCCGGGCCGGGGCCTACGAGCAGTACGTC. Protein: CASTRAGAYEQYV. The chain uses TRBV5-4 and TRBJ2-7, with D perhaps TRBD2 (5 bases). Germline V CDR1 and CDR2: SGHNT, YYREEE (reference sequence). CDR3 size: 13 residues. Between the trimmed V and J ends, which lost 6 bases and 2 bases, there was a span of 12 bases.

The V call is TRBV7-2, the J call TRBJ1-2; maybe TRBD1 (6 bases). V was cut by 2 bases and J by 4 bases, with 17 bases left in between. From germline, CDR1 is SGHTA and CDR2 FQGNSA. CDR3 length: 16 residues. CDR3: CASSLSTGGAGYGYTF. For the CDR3, the DNA is TGTGCCAGCAGCTTATCAACGGGGGGCGCTGGCTATGGCTACACCTTC.

This chain links TRBV7-9 with TRBJ2-2; no reliable D call. CDR1 and CDR2 from the germline V gene are SEHNR and FQNEAQ (reference sequence). The CDR3 has 15 residues. Trimming cost V 4 bases and J 6 bases, with 15 bases left between them. This CDR3 reads CASSSLRPRAGELFF. As DNA, the CDR3 is TGTGCCAGCAGCTCGCTGCGTCCACGGGCCGGGGAGCTGTTTTTT.

J is TRBJ2-3 and V is TRBV5-1; D is possibly TRBD1 (6 bases). V gave up 2 bases and J gave up 1 base, with 14 bases separating them. The CDR3 spans 16 residues. Per the germline V gene, CDR1 is SGHRS and CDR2 is YFSETQ. CDR3 nucleotides: TGCGCCAGCAGCTTCGGGACACTATCTGGCACAGATACGCAGTATTTT. This sequence encodes CASSFGTLSGTDTQYF.

The V and J genes are TRBV5-1 and TRBJ2-2; tentative D call: TRBD1 (6 bases). Germline values: CDR1 SGHRS, CDR2 YFSETQ. This CDR3 comprises 14 residues. Trimming shortened V by 4 bases and J by 6 bases, and 13 bases separated the two germline ends. CDR3 in amino acids: CASSAQGSAGELFF. CDR3 in DNA: TGCGCCAGCAGCGCGCAGGGGTCGGCCGGGGAGCTGTTTTTT.

The chain has TRBV11-2 and TRBJ2-1, with D possibly being TRBD2 (6 bases). Germline assignment: CDR1 SGHAT and CDR2 FQNNGV. This CDR3 comprises 15 residues. Trimming stripped 5 bases from V and 0 bases from J, with 11 bases between. As DNA, the CDR3 is TGTGCCAGCAGCCGCCGGGGGAGCTCCTACAATGAGCAGTTCTTC. Translating it yields CASSRRGSSYNEQFF.

As to this clone: Other DNA sequences in this specimen translate into the identical CDR3. The V call is TRBV5-1, the J call TRBJ2-5; D is perhaps TRBD1 (6 bases). V was clipped by 0 bases and J by 1 base, with 7 bases between them. Germline CDR1 reads SGHRS; CDR2 reads YFSETQ. This CDR3 comprises 14 residues. The DNA of the CDR3 is TGCGCCAGCAGCTTGGGGACAGCCCAAGAGACCCAGTACTTC. As protein: CASSLGTAQETQYF.

V is TRBV2 and J is TRBJ2-7, with 9 nucleotides matching TRBD1. Germline V gene data show CDR1 as SNHLY and CDR2 as FYNNEI. The V and J ends lost 1 base and 2 bases, in that order; junction bases with no gene match: 0. The CDR3 sequence is 14 residues long. CDR3 amino acids: CASSEGTGAYEQYF. The CDR3 bases are TGTGCCAGCAGTGAAGGGACAGGGGCCTACGAGCAGTACTTC.

Points on this clone: Other DNA sequences in the sample encode the same CDR3. V gene TRBV7-3 combines with J gene TRBJ2-3; D is possibly TRBD2 (6 bases). Trimming cost V 5 bases and J 5 bases, with 8 bases left between them. Germline assignment: CDR1 SGHTA and CDR2 FQGTGA. The CDR3 contains 12 residues. The CDR3: CASSPGGDTQYF. CDR3 coding DNA: TGTGCCAGCAGCCCCGGGGGAGATACGCAGTATTTT.

This chain links TRBV6-2 or TRBV6-3 with TRBJ2-5; a weak D match, TRBD1 (6 bases). V lost 2 bases and J lost 5, with 15 bases in between. Germline V gene lookup returns CDR1 MNHEY and CDR2 SVGEGT. The CDR3 extends over 15 amino acids. The DNA for the CDR3 is TGTGCCAGCAGTTACCCGGGCTTGGGGGCGGAGACCCAGTACTTC. This translates into CASSYPGLGAETQYF.

The chain links TRBV9 to TRBJ1-2; D possibly corresponds to TRBD1 (5 bases). The CDR3 length is 14 residues. Trimming removed 0 bases at V and 4 bases at J, with 10 bases between. The germline V gene has CDR1 SGDLS and CDR2 YYNGEE. The CDR3 spells CASSVGGRGYGYTF. CDR3 DNA sequence: TGTGCCAGCAGCGTAGGGGGCCGTGGCTATGGCTACACCTTC.

The chain carries TRBV20-1 and TRBJ2-3; TRBD2 aligns across 7 bases. Germline V gene sequence: CDR1 DFQATT, CDR2 SNEGSKA (reference sequence). Trimming cost V 3 bases and J 5 bases; bases outside gene matches: 8. The CDR3 spans 14 residues. This CDR3 reads CSASRRRERDTQYF. The CDR3, as DNA: TGCAGTGCTAGTCGAAGGCGGGAGAGAGATACGCAGTATTTT.

The rearrangement joins TRBV10-3 to TRBJ2-5, with 8 bases matching TRBD1. Germline lookup yields CDR1 ENHRY and CDR2 SYGVKD. This CDR3 region has 13 residues. V gave up 6 bases and J gave up 5 bases; unmatched junction bases: 5. The chain's CDR3 is CAISSTGVETQYF. The CDR3 DNA is TGTGCCATCAGCTCGACAGGGGTGGAGACCCAGTACTTC.